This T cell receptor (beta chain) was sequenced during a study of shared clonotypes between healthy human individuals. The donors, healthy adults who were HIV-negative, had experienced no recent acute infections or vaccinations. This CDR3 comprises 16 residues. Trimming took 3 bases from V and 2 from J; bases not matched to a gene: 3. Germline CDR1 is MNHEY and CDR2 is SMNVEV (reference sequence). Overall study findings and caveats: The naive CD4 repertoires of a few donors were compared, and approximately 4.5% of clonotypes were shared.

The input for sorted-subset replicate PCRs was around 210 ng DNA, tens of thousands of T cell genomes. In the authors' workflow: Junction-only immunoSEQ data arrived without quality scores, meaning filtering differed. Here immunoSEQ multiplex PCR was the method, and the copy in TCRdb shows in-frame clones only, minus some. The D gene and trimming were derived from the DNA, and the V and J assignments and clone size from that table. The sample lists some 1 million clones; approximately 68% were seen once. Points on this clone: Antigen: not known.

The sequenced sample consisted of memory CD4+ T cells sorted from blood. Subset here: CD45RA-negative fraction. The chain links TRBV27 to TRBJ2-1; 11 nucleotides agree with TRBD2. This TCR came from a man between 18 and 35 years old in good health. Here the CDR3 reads CASSLTSGTPYNEQFF. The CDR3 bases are TGTGCCAGCAGTTTGACTAGCGGGACCCCCTACAATGAGCAGTTCTTC.